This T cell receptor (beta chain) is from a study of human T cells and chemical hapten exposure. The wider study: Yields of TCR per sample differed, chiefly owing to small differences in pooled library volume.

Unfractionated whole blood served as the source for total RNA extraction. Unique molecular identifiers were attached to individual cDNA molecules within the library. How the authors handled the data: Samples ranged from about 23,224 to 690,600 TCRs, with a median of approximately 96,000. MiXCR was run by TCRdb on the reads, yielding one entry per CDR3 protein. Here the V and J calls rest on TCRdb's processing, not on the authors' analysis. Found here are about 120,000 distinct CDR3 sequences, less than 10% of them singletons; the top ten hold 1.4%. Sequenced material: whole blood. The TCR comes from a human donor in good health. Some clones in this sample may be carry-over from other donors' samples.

CDR3 amino acids: CAISESASGGVSSYNEQFF. The CDR3 coding sequence is TGTGCCATCAGTGAGTCCGCTAGCGGGGGGGTTAGCTCCTACAATGAGCAGTTCTTC. The gene calls are TRBV10-3 and TRBJ2-1; 12 bases match TRBD2. The CDR3 has 19 residues. The V and J ends lost 0 bases and 0 bases, in that order; junction bases with no gene match: 6. Germline V gene data show CDR1 as ENHRY and CDR2 as SYGVKD.